The 27 T cell receptor beta chains listed next were all sequenced from one sample in a study of sequential checkpoint blockade in melanoma. Clones were sequenced by immunoSEQ multiplex PCR, and TCRdb holds only the in-frame ones, with some missing. The sample includes approximately 21,000 clones, roughly 80% of them seen just once. The treatment is: randomized to nivolumab then ipilimumab (arm A) or the reverse (arm B). The sequenced sample was CD8+ T cells sorted from blood (inferred from file names), obtained from a patient given nivolumab and ipilimumab in sequence. Receptor source: a human donor with melanoma.

The chain uses TRBV5-1 and TRBJ2-3, with 13 bases aligning to TRBD2. CDR3 size: 17 residues. In germline, CDR1 is SGHRS, CDR2 YFSETQ. The V gene end was trimmed by 2 bases and the J gene end by 5 bases; junction bases not matched to a gene: 8. CDR3: CASSFRTSGGALDTQYF. CDR3 sequence (DNA): TGCGCCAGCAGCTTCCGGACTAGCGGGGGCGCTTTAGATACGCAGTATTTT.

This sequence joins TRBV10-3 and TRBJ2-5; D is unresolved. The CDR3 has 15 residues. Germline V gene lookup returns CDR1 ENHRY and CDR2 SYGVKD. Trimming pared 3 bases from V and 1 base from J, leaving 12 bases between. The CDR3 bases are TGTGCCATCAGTGATATGGTGGCAACCCAAGAGACCCAGTACTTC. Protein product: CAISDMVATQETQYF.

The V call is TRBV28, the J call TRBJ2-7; 7 bases line up with TRBD1. Germline CDR1 is MDHEN and CDR2 is SYDVKM. Germline trimming cut 7 bases from V and 6 bases from J; bases unmatched to any gene: 18. The CDR3 spans 16 residues. In DNA form, the CDR3 reads TGTGCCAGCATCCCACAGGGGATTTTTTATTCGGTCGAGCAGTACTTC. This gives the protein CASIPQGIFYSVEQYF.

The chain links TRBV5-5 to TRBJ2-6, with D possibly being TRBD1 (5 bases). The length of the CDR3 is 15 residues. V lost 5 bases and J 1 base, leaving 10 bases between the germline ends. Germline-derived CDR1 and CDR2 are SGHKS and YYEKEE (reference sequence). The CDR3 here is CASRTQGSGANVLTF. Written as DNA, the CDR3 is TGTGCCAGCAGGACGCAGGGATCTGGGGCCAACGTCCTGACTTTC.

The V and J genes are TRBV2 and TRBJ1-5, with D possibly matching TRBD1 (5 bases). CDR1 and CDR2 (germline): SNHLY, FYNNEI. This CDR3 contains 16 residues. V lost 8 bases and J 0 bases, leaving 17 bases between the germline ends. The CDR3 reads CASRNTRGRSNQPQHF. CDR3 sequence (DNA): TGTGCCAGCCGGAACACAAGGGGCCGTAGCAATCAGCCCCAGCATTTT. The whole variable domain, remainder taken from reference TRBV2 and TRBJ1-5, is EPEVTQTPSHQVTQMGQEVILRCVPISNHLYFYWYRQILGQKVEFLVSFYNNEISEKSEIFDDQFSVERPDGSNFTLKIRSTKLEDSAMYFCASRNTRGRSNQPQHFGDGTRLSIL.

The gene calls are TRBV2 and TRBJ1-1, with TRBD1 matching 7 bases. The germline V gene has CDR1 SNHLY and CDR2 FYNNEI. With 2 bases clipped from V and 4 bases from J, the junction kept 13 bases outside the gene matches. The CDR3 contains 17 residues. The CDR3 nucleotides read TGTGCCAGCAGTGAAAGTTTGACAGGGCTTTCGGTCACTGAAGCTTTCTTT. Protein product: CASSESLTGLSVTEAFF.

The CDR3 here is CASRGLARYNEQFF. CDR3 coding DNA: TGTGCCAGTAGGGGACTAGCGAGATACAATGAGCAGTTCTTC. This chain links TRBV19 with TRBJ2-1; the match to TRBD2 covers 10 bases. Germline CDR1 is LNHDA and CDR2 is SQIVND (reference sequence). The CDR3 runs to 14 residues. The V gene end was trimmed by 6 bases and the J gene end by 4 bases; junction bases not matched to a gene: 3.

J is TRBJ2-1 and V is TRBV5-5, with 12 bases lining up with TRBD2. Trimming at V came to 4 bases and at J to 8 bases, leaving 4 bases not matched to a gene. This CDR3 contains 14 residues. CDR1 and CDR2 (germline): SGHKS, YYEKEE (reference sequence). CDR3 sequence: CASSLTSGSDEQFF. CDR3 coding DNA: TGTGCCAGCAGCCTGACTAGCGGGAGTGATGAGCAGTTCTTC. The full variable domain, with the rest looked up from reference TRBV5-5 and TRBJ2-1, is DAGVTQSPTHLIKTRGQQVTLRCSPISGHKSVSWYQQVLGQGPQFIFQYYEKEERGRGNFPDRFSARQFPNYSSELNVNALLLGDSALYLCASSLTSGSDEQFFGPGTRLTVL.

CDR3 DNA: TGTGCCAGCTCACCTGAGGTGCAGGGGATTCAGGAAAAACTGTTTTTT. This sequence encodes CASSPEVQGIQEKLFF. This chain links TRBV18 with TRBJ1-4, with D possibly matching TRBD1 (6 bases). V was clipped by 3 bases and J by 8 bases, with 19 bases between them. This CDR3 contains 16 residues. Per the germline V gene, CDR1 is KGHSH and CDR2 is LQKENI.

Only one count was recorded for this clone. The chain joins TRBV6-4 to TRBJ2-5; tentative D call: TRBD1 (7 bases). CDR3 length equals 15 residues. Trimming removed 7 bases from V and 4 bases from J, with 19 bases in between. Germline V gene sequence: CDR1 MRHNA, CDR2 SNTAGT. CDR3 coding DNA: TGTGCCAGCATTCCTAGCGACAGGGTACGAGAGACCCAGTACTTC. Translating it yields CASIPSDRVRETQYF.

V is TRBV10-3 and J is TRBJ1-2; 7 bases are a match to TRBD1. Looked up from germline, CDR1 is ENHRY and CDR2 is SYGVKD. With V trimmed by 0 bases and J by 4 bases, 5 bases remained unmatched. This CDR3 has 15 amino acids. The CDR3: CAISESTGNAYGYTF. The CDR3 DNA sequence: TGTGCCATCAGTGAGTCGACAGGGAACGCCTATGGCTACACCTTC.

This chain connects TRBV9 to TRBJ1-1; D ambiguous. This CDR3 contains 13 residues. V was pared by 4 bases and J by 1 base, with 8 bases between. Germline V CDR1 and CDR2: SGDLS, YYNGEE. CDR3 in DNA: TGTGCCAGCAGCCCCGGGAGGAACACTGAAGCTTTCTTT. Protein product: CASSPGRNTEAFF.

This chain uses TRBV6-5 with TRBJ2-3, with TRBD2 identical over 11 bases. J was trimmed by 6 bases and V by 6 bases; bases with no gene match: 5. This CDR3 comprises 14 residues. CDR1 and CDR2 (germline): MNHEY, SVGAGI. The CDR3 sequence: CASRLAGGPDTQYF. The CDR3 nucleotides are TGTGCCAGCAGGTTAGCGGGGGGGCCTGATACGCAGTATTTT.

This chain joins TRBV27 and TRBJ2-7; tentatively, D is TRBD2 (6 bases). The CDR3 length is 17 residues. Germline loops: CDR1 MNHEY, CDR2 SMNVEV (reference sequence). The ends were cut back, 2 bases at V and 3 bases at J, with 20 bases in the middle. CDR3: CASSLRGRTNYGYEQYF. The CDR3, as DNA: TGTGCCAGCAGTTTACGAGGGAGGACAAATTATGGCTACGAGCAGTACTTC.

This clone was seen a few times. The chain is built from TRBV5-1 and TRBJ2-3; D possibly corresponds to TRBD2 (6 bases). The V end lost 2 bases, the J end lost 4 bases, and 14 bases lay between the germline ends. There are 15 residues in the CDR3. Germline CDR1 reads SGHRS; CDR2 reads YFSETQ. The CDR3 sequence: CASSFRGREADTQYF. Here the CDR3 DNA reads TGCGCCAGCAGCTTTAGGGGCAGGGAGGCAGATACGCAGTATTTT.

This clone has a single count. V is TRBV27 and J is TRBJ2-7, with a weak D call TRBD2 (6 bases). The V gene's germline CDR1 is MNHEY and CDR2 SMNVEV (reference sequence). The CDR3 runs 14 residues. Trimming removed 6 bases at V and 4 bases at J, with 16 bases between. The CDR3 region is CASSPTMGGYEQYF. In nucleotides, the CDR3 is TGTGCCAGCAGCCCTACGATGGGGGGATACGAGCAGTACTTC.

This clone was detected a few times. The chain uses TRBV10-1 and TRBJ2-1; 10 bases align to TRBD2. The J segment lost 3 bases and the V segment lost 6 bases, leaving 11 bases of the junction unmatched. Germline loops: CDR1 WNHNN, CDR2 SYGVQD (reference sequence). The CDR3 extends over 17 amino acids. CDR3 in amino acids: CASSLAGAKSYYNEQFF. The CDR3 bases are TGCGCCAGCAGCCTAGCGGGGGCCAAATCATACTACAATGAGCAGTTCTTC.

This sequence joins TRBV28 and TRBJ2-1; maybe TRBD2 (5 bases). Germline V lookup: CDR1 MDHEN, CDR2 SYDVKM. This CDR3 has 15 amino acids. V was clipped by 4 bases and J by 4 bases, with 14 bases between them. The CDR3 region is CASSYKREIYNEQFF. The CDR3, as DNA: TGTGCCAGCAGTTATAAACGGGAAATATACAATGAGCAGTTCTTC. The entire variable domain, with the rest obtained from reference TRBV28 and TRBJ2-1, is as follows: DVKVTQSSRYLVKRTGEKVFLECVQDMDHENMFWYRQDPGLGLRLIYFSYDVKMKEKGDIPEGYSVSREKKERFSLILESASTNQTSMYLCASSYKREIYNEQFFGPGTRLTVL.

The table lists this clone with a few counts. The rearrangement uses TRBV7-9 and TRBJ1-1; no clear D gene. Germline V gene data show CDR1 as SEHNR and CDR2 as FQNEAQ (reference sequence). The germline V and J ends were trimmed by 4 bases and 5 bases, with 14 bases remaining between them. The CDR3 consists of 14 residues. CDR3 in amino acids: CASSYGEMATEAFF. The CDR3 nucleotides read TGTGCCAGCAGCTATGGGGAGATGGCGACTGAAGCTTTCTTT.

The V and J genes are TRBV4-2 and TRBJ1-2; tentative D call: TRBD1 (5 bases). From germline, CDR1 is LGHNA and CDR2 YNFKEQ. V lost 1 base and J lost 4, with 13 bases in between. The CDR3 consists of 15 residues. CDR3 nucleotide sequence: TGTGCCAGCAGCCAAGGGCGGGGGGTAAGCTATGGCTACACCTTC. Encoded protein: CASSQGRGVSYGYTF.

The chain combines TRBV4-1 with TRBJ1-5; D call uncertain. The length of the CDR3 is 17 residues. CDR1 and CDR2 (germline): MGHRA, YSYEKL. Trimming took 1 base from V and 0 from J, leaving 13 bases between them. CDR3 DNA: TGCGCCAGCAGCCAAGGAGGAGGGTCGAATAGCAATCAGCCCCAGCATTTT. Amino acid sequence: CASSQGGGSNSNQPQHF.

V gene TRBV19 combines with J gene TRBJ1-6; TRBD1 aligns across 8 bases. Germline CDR1 reads LNHDA; CDR2 reads SQIVND (reference sequence). Trimming at V came to 7 bases and at J to 10 bases, leaving 12 bases not matched to a gene. The CDR3 consists of 15 residues. The CDR3 region has the DNA TGTGCCAGTACTCCCGGACAGGGCCCGTTCTCACCCCTCCACTTT. Translated: CASTPGQGPFSPLHF.

The chain recombines TRBV28 with TRBJ2-2, with a possible D match to TRBD1 (6 bases). The CDR3 spans 15 residues. The V and J ends lost 4 bases and 0 bases respectively, with 9 bases between them. CDR1 MDHEN and CDR2 SYDVKM come from the germline V gene. As DNA, the CDR3 is TGTGCCAGCAGTTCCGGGACAACGAACACCGGGGAGCTGTTTTTT. This sequence encodes CASSSGTTNTGELFF.

This chain joins TRBV2 and TRBJ2-3, with 10 positions matching TRBD2. The trim removed 2 bases at V and 6 bases at J, leaving 8 bases unmatched. This CDR3 has 16 residues. Germline-derived CDR1 and CDR2 are SNHLY and FYNNEI. The CDR3 DNA sequence: TGTGCCAGCAGTGAATGGAGCGGGAGGGCCTGGGATACGCAGTATTTT. It codes for CASSEWSGRAWDTQYF. Full variable domain (rest looked up from reference TRBV2 and TRBJ2-3): EPEVTQTPSHQVTQMGQEVILRCVPISNHLYFYWYRQILGQKVEFLVSFYNNEISEKSEIFDDQFSVERPDGSNFTLKIRSTKLEDSAMYFCASSEWSGRAWDTQYFGPGTRLTVL.

The chain joins TRBV9 to TRBJ1-1; TRBD1 matches at 7 bases. The germline V gene encodes CDR1 SGDLS and CDR2 YYNGEE. Germline trimming cut 6 bases from V and 3 bases from J; bases unmatched to any gene: 8. This CDR3 region has 14 residues. Here the CDR3 reads CASTQGDGDTEAFF. In DNA form, the CDR3 reads TGTGCCAGCACCCAGGGGGACGGTGACACTGAAGCTTTCTTT.

The chain has TRBV5-6 and TRBJ2-2, with 10 bases lining up with TRBD2. The CDR3 extends over 16 amino acids. Per the germline V gene, CDR1 is SGHDT and CDR2 is YYEEEE. The V gene end was trimmed by 1 base and the J gene end by 5 bases; junction bases not matched to a gene: 5. As DNA, the CDR3 is TGTGCCAGCAGCTTGTCCATAGCGGGAGGAACCGGGGAGCTGTTTTTT. Translation: CASSLSIAGGTGELFF.

The CDR3 is CASSQYQGALTEAFF. CDR3 DNA sequence: TGTGCCAGCAGCCAGTACCAGGGGGCTCTGACTGAAGCTTTCTTT. The chain carries TRBV14 and TRBJ1-1; 8 bases line up with TRBD1. V lost 3 bases to trimming and J lost 5 bases; unmatched junction nucleotides: 8. CDR3 length: 15 amino acids. The germline gives CDR1 SGHDN, CDR2 FVKESK.